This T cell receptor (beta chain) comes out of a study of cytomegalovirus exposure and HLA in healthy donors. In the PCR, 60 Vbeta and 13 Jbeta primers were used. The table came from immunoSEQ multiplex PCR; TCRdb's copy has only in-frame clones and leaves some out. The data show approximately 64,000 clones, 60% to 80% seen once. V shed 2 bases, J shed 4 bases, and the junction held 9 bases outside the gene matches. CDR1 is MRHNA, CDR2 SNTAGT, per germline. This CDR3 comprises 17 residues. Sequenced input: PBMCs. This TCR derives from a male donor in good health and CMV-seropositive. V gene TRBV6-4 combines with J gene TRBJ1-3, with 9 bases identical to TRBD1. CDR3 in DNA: TGTGCCAGCAGTGACCCTCCACACAGGGGGCGAGGAAACACCATATATTTT. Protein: CASSDPPHRGRGNTIYF.